This T cell receptor (beta chain) is from a study of beta chain features in type 1 diabetes. Study-level points and caveats: Still unanswered here is whether HLA type influences TCRB rearrangement. When cDNA is sequenced, cells with high TCR expression could be over-represented. All four CD4+ subsets of Type 1 diabetes patients contained TCRB CDR3s that were moderately but significantly shorter.

cDNA synthesis used the whole RNA isolate, giving expressed TCRB sequences. Generated by immunoSEQ multiplex PCR, the TCRdb table keeps only in-frame clones and is missing some. The table records 20,000 to 25,000 clones, approximately 57% of them present only once. This clone appeared a few times. Its target is unknown. V was pared by 7 bases and J by 5 bases, with 13 bases between. Per germline, CDR1 SQVTM and CDR2 ANQGSEA. The CDR3 covers 12 residues. The source of this sequence is a man younger than 35 with type 1 diabetes. The genes are TRBV29-1 and TRBJ2-3; D is uncertain. Sequencing used stem cell memory CD4+ T cells from blood. The CDR3 DNA reads TGCAGCGCCCGAACTCCAGGAGATACGCAGTATTTT. Translated, it gives CSARTPGDTQYF.